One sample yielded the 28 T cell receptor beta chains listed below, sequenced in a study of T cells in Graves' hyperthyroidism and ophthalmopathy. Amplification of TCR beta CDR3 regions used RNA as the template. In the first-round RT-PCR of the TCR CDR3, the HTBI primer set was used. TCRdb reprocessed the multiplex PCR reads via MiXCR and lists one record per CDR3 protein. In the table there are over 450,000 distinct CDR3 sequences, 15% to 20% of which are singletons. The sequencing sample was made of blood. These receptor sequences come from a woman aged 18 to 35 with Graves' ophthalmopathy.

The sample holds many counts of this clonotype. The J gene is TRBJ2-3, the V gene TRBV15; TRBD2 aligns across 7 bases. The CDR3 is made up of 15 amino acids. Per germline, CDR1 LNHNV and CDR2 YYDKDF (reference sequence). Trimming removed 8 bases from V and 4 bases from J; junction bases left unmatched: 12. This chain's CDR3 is CATGLSGGQSDTQYF. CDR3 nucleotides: TGTGCCACCGGGTTGTCGGGAGGCCAATCAGATACGCAGTATTTT.

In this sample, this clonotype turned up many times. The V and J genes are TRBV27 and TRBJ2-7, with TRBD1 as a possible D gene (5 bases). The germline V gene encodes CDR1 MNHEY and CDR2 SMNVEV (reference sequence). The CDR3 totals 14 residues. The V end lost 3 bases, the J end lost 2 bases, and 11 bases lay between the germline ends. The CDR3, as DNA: TGTGCCAGCAGTTTTTCAGGGAAGACCTACGAGCAGTACTTC. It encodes CASSFSGKTYEQYF.

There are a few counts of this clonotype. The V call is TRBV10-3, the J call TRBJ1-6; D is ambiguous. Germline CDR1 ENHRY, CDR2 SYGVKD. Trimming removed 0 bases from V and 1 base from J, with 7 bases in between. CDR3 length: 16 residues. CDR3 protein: CAISESANSYNSPLHF. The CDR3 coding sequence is TGTGCCATCAGTGAGTCCGCGAATTCCTATAATTCACCCCTCCACTTT.

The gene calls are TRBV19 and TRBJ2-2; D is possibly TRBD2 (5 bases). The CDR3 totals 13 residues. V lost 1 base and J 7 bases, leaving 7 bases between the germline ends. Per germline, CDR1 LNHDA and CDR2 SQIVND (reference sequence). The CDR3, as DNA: TGTGCCAGTAGTATAGGTGGGAGCGGGGAGCTGTTTTTT. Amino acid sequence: CASSIGGSGELFF.

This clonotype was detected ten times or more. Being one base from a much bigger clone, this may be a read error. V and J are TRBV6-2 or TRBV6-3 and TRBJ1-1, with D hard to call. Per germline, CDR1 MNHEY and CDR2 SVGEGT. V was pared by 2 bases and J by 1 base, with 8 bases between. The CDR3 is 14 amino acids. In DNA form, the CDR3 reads TGTGCCAGCAGTTACCGGACCGCGAACACTGAAGCTTTCTTT. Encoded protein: CASSYRTANTEAFF.

The CDR3 here is CASSLGAGTFF. CDR3 DNA: TGTGCCAGCAGTTTGGGGGCTGGAACTTTCTTT. The rearrangement uses TRBV28 and TRBJ1-1; tentatively, D is TRBD1 (6 bases). The CDR3 consists of 11 residues. Looked up from germline, CDR1 is MDHEN and CDR2 is SYDVKM. V was pared by 3 bases and J by 12 bases, with 11 bases between.

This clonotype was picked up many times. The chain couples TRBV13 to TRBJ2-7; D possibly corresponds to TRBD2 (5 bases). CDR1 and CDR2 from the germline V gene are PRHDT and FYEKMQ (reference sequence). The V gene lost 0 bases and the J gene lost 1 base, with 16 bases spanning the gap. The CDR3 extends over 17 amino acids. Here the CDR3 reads CASSLGGRGRRSYEQYF. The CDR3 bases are TGTGCCAGCAGCTTAGGTGGGAGAGGGAGAAGGTCCTACGAGCAGTACTTC.

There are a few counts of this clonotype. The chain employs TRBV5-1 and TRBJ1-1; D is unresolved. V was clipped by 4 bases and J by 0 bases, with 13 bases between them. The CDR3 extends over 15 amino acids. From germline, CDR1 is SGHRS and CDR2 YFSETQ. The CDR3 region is CASSRPGVMNTEAFF. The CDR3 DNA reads TGCGCCAGCAGCAGACCCGGGGTCATGAACACTGAAGCTTTCTTT.

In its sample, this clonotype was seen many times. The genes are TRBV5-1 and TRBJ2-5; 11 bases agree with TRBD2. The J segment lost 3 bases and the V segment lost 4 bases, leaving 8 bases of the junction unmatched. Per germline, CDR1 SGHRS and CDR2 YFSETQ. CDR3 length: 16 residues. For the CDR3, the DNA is TGCGCCAGCAGCCCCTCACTAGCGGGAGTGGAAGAGACCCAGTACTTC. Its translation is CASSPSLAGVEETQYF.

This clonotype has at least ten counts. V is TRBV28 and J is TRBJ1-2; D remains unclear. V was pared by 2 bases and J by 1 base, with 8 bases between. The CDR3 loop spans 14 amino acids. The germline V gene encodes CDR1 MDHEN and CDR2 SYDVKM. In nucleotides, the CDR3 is TGTGCCAGCAGTTTACAACGGGGTAACTATGGCTACACCTTC. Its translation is CASSLQRGNYGYTF.

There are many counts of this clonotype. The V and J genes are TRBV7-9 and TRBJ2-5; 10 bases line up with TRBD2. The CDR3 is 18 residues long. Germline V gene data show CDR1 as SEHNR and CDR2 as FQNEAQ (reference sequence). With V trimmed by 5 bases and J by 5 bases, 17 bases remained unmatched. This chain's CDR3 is CASSPPPGSGGASETQYF. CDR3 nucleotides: TGTGCCAGCAGCCCCCCCCCGGGGAGCGGGGGGGCTAGTGAGACCCAGTACTTC.

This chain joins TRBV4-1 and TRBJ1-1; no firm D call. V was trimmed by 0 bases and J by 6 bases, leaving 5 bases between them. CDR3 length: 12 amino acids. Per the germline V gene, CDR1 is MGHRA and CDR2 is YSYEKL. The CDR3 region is CASSQESAEAFF. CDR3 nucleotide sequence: TGCGCCAGCAGCCAAGAGTCGGCTGAAGCTTTCTTT.

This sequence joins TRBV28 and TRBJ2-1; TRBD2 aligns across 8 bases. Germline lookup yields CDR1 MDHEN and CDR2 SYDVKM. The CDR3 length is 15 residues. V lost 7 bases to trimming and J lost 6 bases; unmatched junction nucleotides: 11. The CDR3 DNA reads TGTGCCAGCAACCCAAGCGGGAGAGCTTCCAATGAGCAGTTCTTC. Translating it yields CASNPSGRASNEQFF.

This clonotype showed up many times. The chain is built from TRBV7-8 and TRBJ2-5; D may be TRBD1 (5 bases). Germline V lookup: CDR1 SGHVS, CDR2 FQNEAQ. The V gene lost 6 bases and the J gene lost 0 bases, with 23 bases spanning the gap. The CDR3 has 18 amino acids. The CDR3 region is CASSLRVRTGPDQETQYF. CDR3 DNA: TGTGCCAGCAGTTTAAGGGTCCGTACAGGACCAGACCAAGAGACCCAGTACTTC.

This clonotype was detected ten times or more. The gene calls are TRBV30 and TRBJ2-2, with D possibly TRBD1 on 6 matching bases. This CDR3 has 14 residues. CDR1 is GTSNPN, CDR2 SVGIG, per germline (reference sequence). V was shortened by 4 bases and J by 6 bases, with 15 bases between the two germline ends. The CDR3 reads CAWNPTGKAGELFF. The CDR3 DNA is TGTGCCTGGAACCCGACAGGAAAGGCCGGGGAGCTGTTTTTT.

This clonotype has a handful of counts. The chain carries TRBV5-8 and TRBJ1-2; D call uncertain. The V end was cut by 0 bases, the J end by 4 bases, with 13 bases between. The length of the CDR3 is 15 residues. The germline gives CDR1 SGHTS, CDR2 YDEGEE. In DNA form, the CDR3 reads TGTGCCAGCAGCTTGGCCAGTTCCGGCGTCTATGGCTACACCTTC. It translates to CASSLASSGVYGYTF.

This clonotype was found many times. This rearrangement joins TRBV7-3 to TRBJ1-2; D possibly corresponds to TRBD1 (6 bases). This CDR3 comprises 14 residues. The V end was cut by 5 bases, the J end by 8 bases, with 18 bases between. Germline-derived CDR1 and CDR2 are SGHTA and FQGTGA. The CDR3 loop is CASSQGGNLGGYTF. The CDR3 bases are TGTGCCAGCAGCCAAGGGGGTAATCTGGGAGGCTACACCTTC.

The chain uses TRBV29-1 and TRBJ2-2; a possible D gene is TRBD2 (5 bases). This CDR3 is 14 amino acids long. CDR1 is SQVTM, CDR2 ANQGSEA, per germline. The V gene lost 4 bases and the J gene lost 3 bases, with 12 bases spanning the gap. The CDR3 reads CSVVPGLDTGELFF. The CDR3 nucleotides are TGCAGCGTTGTGCCCGGACTGGACACCGGGGAGCTGTTTTTT.

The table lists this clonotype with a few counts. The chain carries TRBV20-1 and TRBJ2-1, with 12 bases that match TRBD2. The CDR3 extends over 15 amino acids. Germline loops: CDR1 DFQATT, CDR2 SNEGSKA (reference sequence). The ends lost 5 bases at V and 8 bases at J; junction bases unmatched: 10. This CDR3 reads CSAAPPSGGADEQFF. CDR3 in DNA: TGCAGTGCTGCCCCTCCTAGCGGGGGGGCTGATGAGCAGTTCTTC.

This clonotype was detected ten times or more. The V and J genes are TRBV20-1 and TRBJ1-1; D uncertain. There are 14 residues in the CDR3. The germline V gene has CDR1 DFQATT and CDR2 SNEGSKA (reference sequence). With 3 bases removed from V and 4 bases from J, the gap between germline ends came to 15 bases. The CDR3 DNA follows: TGCAGTGCTAGGAAGGACCCCAGGACCACTGAAGCTTTCTTT. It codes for CSARKDPRTTEAFF.

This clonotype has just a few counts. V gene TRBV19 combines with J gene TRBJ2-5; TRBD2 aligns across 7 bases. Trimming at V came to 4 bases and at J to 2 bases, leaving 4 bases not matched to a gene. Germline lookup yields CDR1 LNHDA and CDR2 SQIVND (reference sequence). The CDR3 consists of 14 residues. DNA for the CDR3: TGTGCCAGTAGTACCAACGGGGGGCAAGAGACCCAGTACTTC. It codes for CASSTNGGQETQYF.

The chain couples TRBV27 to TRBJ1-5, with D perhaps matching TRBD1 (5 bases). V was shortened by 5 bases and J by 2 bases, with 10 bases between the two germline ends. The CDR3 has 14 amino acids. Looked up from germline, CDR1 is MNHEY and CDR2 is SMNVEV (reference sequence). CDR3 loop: CASSGAGGNQPQHF. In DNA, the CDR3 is TGTGCCAGCAGTGGCGCGGGGGGCAATCAGCCCCAGCATTTT.

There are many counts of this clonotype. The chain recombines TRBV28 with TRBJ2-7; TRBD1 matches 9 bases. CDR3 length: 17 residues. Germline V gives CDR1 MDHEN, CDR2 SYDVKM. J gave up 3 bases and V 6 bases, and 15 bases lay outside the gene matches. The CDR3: CASSLYRTGVNYYEQYF. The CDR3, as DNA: TGTGCCAGCAGCCTCTATAGGACAGGGGTTAACTACTACGAGCAGTACTTC.

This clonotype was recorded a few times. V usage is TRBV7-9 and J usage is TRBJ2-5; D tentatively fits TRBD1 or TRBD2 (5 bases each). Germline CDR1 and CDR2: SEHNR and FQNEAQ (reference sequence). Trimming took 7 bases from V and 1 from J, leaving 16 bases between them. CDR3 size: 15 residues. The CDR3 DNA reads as TGTGCCAGCACCCCGGGGCAGGCAGTCCAAGAGACCCAGTACTTC. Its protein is CASTPGQAVQETQYF.

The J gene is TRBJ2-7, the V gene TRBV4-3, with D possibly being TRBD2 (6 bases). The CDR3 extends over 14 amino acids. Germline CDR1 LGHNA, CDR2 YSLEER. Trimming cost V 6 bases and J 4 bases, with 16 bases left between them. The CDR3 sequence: CASRSGTGEYEQYF. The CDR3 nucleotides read TGCGCCAGCAGGTCCGGGACGGGAGAGTACGAGCAGTACTTC.

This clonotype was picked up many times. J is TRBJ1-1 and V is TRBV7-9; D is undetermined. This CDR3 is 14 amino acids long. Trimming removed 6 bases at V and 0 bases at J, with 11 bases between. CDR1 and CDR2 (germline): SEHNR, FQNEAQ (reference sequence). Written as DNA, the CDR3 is TGTGCCAGCAGTCTGGACGGTTTGAACACTGAAGCTTTCTTT. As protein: CASSLDGLNTEAFF.

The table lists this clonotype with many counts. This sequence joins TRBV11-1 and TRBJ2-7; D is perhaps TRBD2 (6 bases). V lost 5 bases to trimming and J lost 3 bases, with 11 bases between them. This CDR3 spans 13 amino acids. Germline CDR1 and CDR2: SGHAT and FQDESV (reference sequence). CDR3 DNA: TGTGCCAGCAGCCAAGGGCGGGACTACGAGCAGTACTTC. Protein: CASSQGRDYEQYF.

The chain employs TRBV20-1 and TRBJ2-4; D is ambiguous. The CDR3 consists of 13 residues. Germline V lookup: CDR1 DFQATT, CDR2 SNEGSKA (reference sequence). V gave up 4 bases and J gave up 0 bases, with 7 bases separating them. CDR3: CSAIWTAKNIQYF. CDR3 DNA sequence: TGCAGTGCTATCTGGACAGCCAAAAACATTCAGTACTTC.